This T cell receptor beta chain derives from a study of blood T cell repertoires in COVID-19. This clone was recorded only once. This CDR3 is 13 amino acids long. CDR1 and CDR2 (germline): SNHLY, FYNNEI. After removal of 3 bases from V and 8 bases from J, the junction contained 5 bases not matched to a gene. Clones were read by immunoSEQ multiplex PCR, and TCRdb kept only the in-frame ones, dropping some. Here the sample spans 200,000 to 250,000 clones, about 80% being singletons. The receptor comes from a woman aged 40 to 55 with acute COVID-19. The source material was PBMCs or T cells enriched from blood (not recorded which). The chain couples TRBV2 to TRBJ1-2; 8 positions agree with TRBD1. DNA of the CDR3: TGTGCCAGCAGTGAGACAGGGGCTAGGGGCTACACCTTC. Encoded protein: CASSETGARGYTF. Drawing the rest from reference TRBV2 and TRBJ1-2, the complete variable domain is EPEVTQTPSHQVTQMGQEVILRCVPISNHLYFYWYRQILGQKVEFLVSFYNNEISEKSEIFDDQFSVERPDGSNFTLKIRSTKLEDSAMYFCASSETGARGYTFGSGTRLTVV.